This T cell receptor beta chain originates from a study of regulatory T cells in long-lasting Graves disease. In this sample, this clonotype turned up once. With iRepertoire HTBI primers and Arm-PCR of CDR3 regions, TCR beta libraries were built. TCRdb analysed the multiplex PCR reads with MiXCR anew, one entry per CDR3 protein. Found here are 560,000 or so distinct CDR3 sequences, approximately 16% of them singletons; the top ten hold approximately 12%. Time point in this sample: newly diagnosed GD, antithyroid drugs for less than 3 months. The TCR library was made from RNA that had been extracted from PBMCs in TRIzol. The CDR3 is 17 amino acids. V was trimmed by 3 bases and J by 0 bases, leaving 17 bases between them. Germline V CDR1 and CDR2: KGHSH, LQKENI. This sample was also put to use in a study of T cells in Graves' hyperthyroidism and ophthalmopathy.

The chain recombines TRBV18 with TRBJ1-2; D call uncertain. This TCR was sampled from a young man with Graves disease. Here the sequenced sample was peripheral blood mononuclear cells (PBMCs), taken at new diagnosis, from a patient treated with antithyroid drugs. CDR3 sequence: CASSPQRTIFSNYGYTF. The CDR3 DNA reads TGTGCCAGCTCACCCCAACGGACCATTTTTTCTAACTATGGCTACACCTTC.